This passage covers 16 T cell receptor beta chains from one sample sequenced in a study of T cell changes during pregnancy in multiple sclerosis. Data came from immunoSEQ multiplex PCR; TCRdb stores just in-frame clones and leaves some out. This table has fewer than 50,000 clones, roughly nine tenths appearing once. The specimen comprised CD4+ T cells from peripheral blood mononuclear cells, sampled in the first trimester of pregnancy. These receptors all come from a female donor with multiple sclerosis, enrolled in a pregnancy study.

This sequence joins TRBV29-1 and TRBJ1-3; 8 positions agree with TRBD1. CDR1 and CDR2 from the germline V gene are SQVTM and ANQGSEA. The CDR3 consists of 14 residues. V trimming: 4 bases; J trimming: 4 bases; junction bases outside the gene matches: 6. As DNA, the CDR3 is TGCAGCGTTGCGCACAGGGGGTCCGGAAACACCATATATTTT. It codes for CSVAHRGSGNTIYF.

J is TRBJ1-5 and V is TRBV2; D gene uncertain. Per the germline V gene, CDR1 is SNHLY and CDR2 is FYNNEI. The CDR3 consists of 13 residues. V lost 7 bases and J 6 bases, leaving 13 bases between the germline ends. The CDR3 region has the DNA TGTGCCAGCACGAGTCTTAGATCTCAGCCCCAGCATTTT. Protein: CASTSLRSQPQHF.

The chain is built from TRBV6-1 and TRBJ1-1; D remains unclear. Germline V lookup: CDR1 MNHNS, CDR2 SASEGT. Trimming stripped 6 bases from V and 0 bases from J, with 11 bases between. The CDR3 loop spans 14 amino acids. The CDR3, as DNA: TGTGCCAGCAGGCCGTATTACATGAACACTGAAGCTTTCTTT. Translated: CASRPYYMNTEAFF.

V is TRBV7-8 and J is TRBJ1-1, with D hard to call. The CDR3 is made up of 16 amino acids. The germline V gene has CDR1 SGHVS and CDR2 FQNEAQ. The V gene lost 1 base and the J gene lost 1 base, with 13 bases spanning the gap. CDR3 bases: TGTGCCAGCAGCTTAGTACTCGCAGGCAGGAACACTGAAGCTTTCTTT. Translated, it gives CASSLVLAGRNTEAFF. Filled out from reference TRBV7-8 and TRBJ1-1, the complete variable domain reads GAGVSQSPRYKVAKRGQDVALRCDPISGHVSLFWYQQALGQGPEFLTYFQNEAQLDKSGLPSDRFFAERPEGSVSTLKIQRTQQEDSAVYLCASSLVLAGRNTEAFFGQGTRLTVV.

The chain couples TRBV29-1 to TRBJ1-1, with D maybe TRBD1 (5 bases). V was clipped by 4 bases and J by 5 bases, with 11 bases between them. This CDR3 is 12 amino acids long. Germline assignment: CDR1 SQVTM and CDR2 ANQGSEA. In nucleotides, the CDR3 is TGCAGCGTTGCCGCGGGACGGACTGAAGCTTTCTTT. Amino acid sequence: CSVAAGRTEAFF.

The chain is built from TRBV19 and TRBJ2-5; TRBD2 is a possible D gene (6 bases). The CDR3 contains 13 residues. Germline CDR1 LNHDA, CDR2 SQIVND (reference sequence). With 6 bases removed from V and 13 bases from J, the gap between germline ends came to 21 bases. The CDR3 is CASSLDYFAHPYF. As DNA, the CDR3 is TGTGCCAGTAGCTTGGACTATTTCGCCCACCCGTACTTC.

This clone showed up just a few times. This sequence joins TRBV7-2 and TRBJ1-5, with 10 bases lining up with TRBD1. The CDR3 is 15 residues long. With V trimmed by 5 bases and J by 7 bases, 8 bases remained unmatched. Germline loops: CDR1 SGHTA, CDR2 FQGNSA. CDR3 in amino acids: CASSRRQGAGQPQHF. CDR3 bases: TGTGCCAGCAGCAGACGACAGGGGGCAGGACAGCCCCAGCATTTT.

A single count supports this clone. The chain's CDR3 is CASSLAGLARADTQYF. The CDR3 DNA sequence: TGTGCCAGCAGCTTAGCGGGACTAGCGAGAGCAGATACGCAGTATTTT. This sequence joins TRBV7-9 and TRBJ2-3, with 10 bases matching TRBD2. With 0 bases clipped from V and 4 bases from J, the junction kept 4 bases outside the gene matches. CDR1 is SEHNR, CDR2 FQNEAQ, per germline (reference sequence). CDR3 length equals 16 residues.

This clone was observed once. The J gene is TRBJ2-7, the V gene TRBV30; 7 nucleotides agree with TRBD1. CDR1 is GTSNPN and CDR2 is SVGIG in the germline V gene (reference sequence). With 5 bases clipped from V and 4 bases from J, the junction kept 11 bases outside the gene matches. The CDR3 is 14 amino acids. DNA of the CDR3: TGTGCCTGGGGGGGAAGGGGGCGGATTTACGAGCAGTACTTC. This sequence encodes CAWGGRGRIYEQYF. Combining the CDR3 with reference TRBV30 and TRBJ2-7 gives the whole variable domain SQTIHQWPATLVQPVGSPLSLECTVEGTSNPNLYWYRQAAGRGLQLLFYSVGIGQISSEVPQNLSASRPQDRQFILSSKKLLLSDSGFYLCAWGGRGRIYEQYFGPGTRLTVT.

The rearrangement uses TRBV6-1 and TRBJ2-6; the match to TRBD1 covers 7 bases. V lost 6 bases to trimming and J lost 1 base; unmatched junction nucleotides: 3. This CDR3 has 15 amino acids. CDR1 MNHNS and CDR2 SASEGT come from the germline V gene. In nucleotides, the CDR3 is TGTGCCAGCAGACCAGGGGGATCTGGGGCCAACGTCCTGACTTTC. Encoded protein: CASRPGGSGANVLTF.

This clone has just a few counts. The J gene is TRBJ2-7, the V gene TRBV18; 7 bases are shared with TRBD1. The J segment lost 4 bases and the V segment lost 2 bases, leaving 23 bases of the junction unmatched. The germline V gene has CDR1 KGHSH and CDR2 LQKENI. CDR3 length: 20 amino acids. The CDR3 here is CASSPSIGDSGPTELYEQYF. The CDR3 region has the DNA TGTGCCAGCTCACCATCGATAGGGGACAGCGGCCCTACGGAGTTATACGAGCAGTACTTC.

The chain couples TRBV4-1 to TRBJ2-7, with D possibly TRBD2 on 6 matching bases. From germline, CDR1 is MGHRA and CDR2 YSYEKL. V lost 3 bases to trimming and J lost 4 bases, with 13 bases between them. CDR3 length: 14 residues. The CDR3, as DNA: TGCGCCAGCAGCCACGGGCGGAGGGAGTACGAGCAGTACTTC. Translation: CASSHGRREYEQYF.

This clone appeared a single time. The genes are TRBV10-1 and TRBJ2-3, with D perhaps TRBD2 (5 bases). CDR3 length: 16 residues. Germline V gene data show CDR1 as WNHNN and CDR2 as SYGVQD (reference sequence). The V end was cut by 0 bases, the J end by 5 bases, with 15 bases between. The CDR3 loop is CASSESRALRGDTQYF. The CDR3 bases are TGCGCCAGCAGTGAGTCGAGGGCGCTCAGAGGAGATACGCAGTATTTT.

The genes are TRBV7-9 and TRBJ2-5; TRBD2 aligns across 12 bases. Germline loops: CDR1 SEHNR, CDR2 FQNEAQ (reference sequence). The CDR3 runs 18 residues. J gave up 3 bases and V 1 base, and 9 bases lay outside the gene matches. In nucleotides, the CDR3 is TGTGCCAGCAGCTTAGAAGGGCTAGCGGGAGGGAAAAAAGAGACCCAGTACTTC. This translates into CASSLEGLAGGKKETQYF.

The chain is built from TRBV7-8 and TRBJ2-1; the match to TRBD2 covers 8 bases. V was clipped by 1 base and J by 10 bases; unmatched bases: 12. Germline V lookup: CDR1 SGHVS, CDR2 FQNEAQ. CDR3 size: 16 residues. The CDR3 protein is CASSLGTGGPWGEQFF. The CDR3 DNA reads as TGTGCCAGCAGCTTAGGGACGGGAGGGCCGTGGGGCGAGCAGTTCTTC.

The chain uses TRBV10-3 and TRBJ1-2; 7 nucleotides match TRBD1. Germline V gene data show CDR1 as ENHRY and CDR2 as SYGVKD. Losses at the gene ends were 3 bases for V and 2 bases for J; bases not matched to a gene: 6. This CDR3 is built from 15 residues. The CDR3: CAISELGDRNYGYTF. CDR3 bases: TGTGCCATCAGTGAACTGGGGGACAGAAACTATGGCTACACCTTC.